Below, 27 T cell receptor beta chains from the same sample are listed, as sequenced in a study of T-cell reconstitution after alpha-beta-depleted transplantation in children. A library of TCRbeta sequences, prepared with unique molecular identifiers, was generated. TCRdb fed the PCR reads into MiXCR, producing one record per CDR3 protein. The table has about a million distinct CDR3 sequences, about 29% seen once. The sample in question was PBMCs, mostly from graft donor cells, obtained 360 days after TCRalphabeta/CD19-depleted stem cell transplant. All receptors come from a boy in the first two years of life who had a stem cell transplant for SCID, so the T cells may come from the graft donor.

This clonotype was seen a handful of times. The chain has TRBV6-1 and TRBJ2-1; D may be TRBD2 (5 bases). V gave up 6 bases and J gave up 5 bases, with 17 bases separating them. CDR1 and CDR2 from the germline V gene are MNHNS and SASEGT. CDR3 length: 15 amino acids. The CDR3 region has the DNA TGTGCCAGCAGCTCGGACCGGACCGGGAACAATGAGCAGTTCTTC. Its translation: CASSSDRTGNNEQFF.

In this sample, this clonotype turned up many times. The chain links TRBV12-3 or TRBV12-4 to TRBJ2-7; TRBD2 aligns across 7 bases. Trimming took 3 bases from V and 6 from J; bases not matched to a gene: 14. The CDR3 runs to 16 residues. In nucleotides, the CDR3 is TGTGCCAGCAGTTTCTCTGGGAGGGAATGGGGTGGCGAGCAGTACTTC. Encoded protein: CASSFSGREWGGEQYF.

The chain combines TRBV4-2 with TRBJ1-5; the D gene is possibly TRBD1 (5 bases). The CDR3 contains 15 residues. V dropped 1 base and J dropped 1 base, with 8 bases sitting between them. CDR1 LGHNA and CDR2 YNFKEQ come from the germline V gene. CDR3 residues: CASSQGQNSNQPQHF. The CDR3, as DNA: TGTGCCAGCAGCCAAGGACAGAACAGCAATCAGCCCCAGCATTTT.

This clonotype was found a few times. The chain couples TRBV10-3 to TRBJ2-6; D perhaps matches TRBD2 (5 bases). This CDR3 is 15 amino acids long. Germline CDR1 is ENHRY and CDR2 is SYGVKD. The V end was cut by 10 bases, the J end by 4 bases, with 17 bases between. CDR3 bases: TGTGCCAGCGGACGGGGATTGGACGGGGCCAACGTCCTGACTTTC. Protein sequence: CASGRGLDGANVLTF.

A few counts support this clonotype. This chain connects TRBV4-1 to TRBJ1-4, with D maybe TRBD1 (5 bases). CDR3 size: 16 residues. V was pared by 0 bases and J by 4 bases, with 12 bases between. From germline, CDR1 is MGHRA and CDR2 YSYEKL. The CDR3 DNA is TGCGCCAGCAGCCAAGATTGGGGGGAAGGTAATGAAAAACTGTTTTTT. This gives the protein CASSQDWGEGNEKLFF.

The chain has TRBV4-3 and TRBJ2-1; D not resolved. Trimming took 1 base from V and 7 from J, leaving 8 bases between them. The germline gives CDR1 LGHNA, CDR2 YSLEER. This CDR3 comprises 13 residues. CDR3 in amino acids: CASSQGRENEQFF. DNA of the CDR3: TGCGCCAGCAGCCAAGGGCGAGAGAATGAGCAGTTCTTC.

The V call is TRBV5-5, the J call TRBJ2-5, with 10 bases aligning to TRBD2. Germline CDR1 is SGHKS and CDR2 is YYEKEE (reference sequence). Trimming cost V 5 bases and J 3 bases; bases outside gene matches: 7. The CDR3 is made up of 15 amino acids. CDR3 nucleotides: TGTGCCAGCAGGCCGTTTCTAGCGGGGGAAGAGACCCAGTACTTC. It is translated as CASRPFLAGEETQYF.

This clonotype has a handful of counts. The chain has TRBV20-1 and TRBJ1-2; possible D gene TRBD1, 6 bases. V was shortened by 5 bases and J by 1 base, with 17 bases between the two germline ends. Germline V gene data show CDR1 as DFQATT and CDR2 as SNEGSKA (reference sequence). CDR3 length: 15 residues. The CDR3 spells CSAARGGAVNYGYTF. CDR3 nucleotides: TGCAGTGCTGCGAGGGGGGGGGCAGTTAACTATGGCTACACCTTC.

The chain employs TRBV5-1 and TRBJ2-5, with TRBD2 identical over 7 bases. The CDR3 runs to 15 residues. Trimming cost V 6 bases and J 0 bases; bases outside gene matches: 8. Germline CDR1 reads SGHRS; CDR2 reads YFSETQ. The CDR3 nucleotides are TGCGCCAGCACCCGGGGGGAAGCCGACCAAGAGACCCAGTACTTC. It specifies CASTRGEADQETQYF.

J is TRBJ1-2 and V is TRBV20-1; no definite D call. CDR3 size: 15 residues. Germline assignment: CDR1 DFQATT and CDR2 SNEGSKA (reference sequence). The V end lost 5 bases, the J end lost 4 bases, and 20 bases lay between the germline ends. The CDR3 sequence is CSAAPKEGWLYGYTF. The DNA for the CDR3 is TGCAGTGCTGCCCCGAAGGAAGGGTGGCTCTATGGCTACACCTTC.

The count of this clonotype is one. CDR3 DNA sequence: TGCGCCAGCAGCACAGACAGGTCGGCCTACAATGAGCAGTTCTTC. It encodes CASSTDRSAYNEQFF. The chain couples TRBV5-1 to TRBJ2-1; TRBD1 might be the D (6 bases). Germline V gene lookup returns CDR1 SGHRS and CDR2 YFSETQ. With 4 bases removed from V and 2 bases from J, the gap between germline ends came to 13 bases. The CDR3 length is 15 residues.

The chain carries TRBV7-2 and TRBJ1-3; D may be TRBD1 (6 bases). The CDR3 has 15 amino acids. Germline V gives CDR1 SGHTA, CDR2 FQGNSA. Trimming removed 1 base from V and 4 bases from J, with 11 bases in between. The CDR3 nucleotides read TGTGCCAGCAGCTTAGTGCGGGGGCCCGGAAACACCATATATTTT. This codes for CASSLVRGPGNTIYF.

This rearrangement joins TRBV7-2 to TRBJ2-4; unclear D gene. The germline V gene encodes CDR1 SGHTA and CDR2 FQGNSA. The V and J ends lost 1 base and 11 bases respectively, with 12 bases between them. There are 13 residues in the CDR3. In nucleotides, the CDR3 is TGTGCCAGCAGCTTAGGGGCGGTAGAGGTTCAGTACTTC. Encoded protein: CASSLGAVEVQYF.

The rearrangement joins TRBV7-8 to TRBJ2-7; the D is unclear. The CDR3 contains 13 residues. Germline V gene sequence: CDR1 SGHVS, CDR2 FQNEAQ. Trimming took 0 bases from V and 8 from J, leaving 11 bases between them. The DNA of the CDR3 is TGTGCCAGCAGCTTAGCCTTCAATGACCAGCAGTACTTC. Protein: CASSLAFNDQQYF.

This chain uses TRBV9 with TRBJ2-7; TRBD2 aligns across 12 bases. From germline, CDR1 is SGDLS and CDR2 YYNGEE. The CDR3 extends over 17 amino acids. The trim removed 4 bases at V and 3 bases at J, leaving 11 bases unmatched. CDR3 loop: CASSPKGPGLAGYEQYF. The CDR3 bases are TGTGCCAGCAGCCCCAAAGGGCCGGGACTAGCGGGCTACGAGCAGTACTTC.

This clonotype has a handful of counts. V usage is TRBV4-3 and J usage is TRBJ1-2, with a possible D match to TRBD1 (6 bases). The CDR3 contains 15 residues. The germline V gene has CDR1 LGHNA and CDR2 YSLEER. V dropped 5 bases and J dropped 4 bases, with 17 bases sitting between them. CDR3: CASSAQQGSSYGYTF. DNA for the CDR3: TGCGCCAGCAGCGCTCAGCAGGGGTCCTCCTATGGCTACACCTTC.

This clonotype appeared a few times. The chain has TRBV24-1 and TRBJ2-3, with a possible D match to TRBD1 (5 bases). Germline V gives CDR1 KGHDR, CDR2 SFDVKD. This CDR3 has 16 amino acids. Trimming stripped 0 bases from V and 1 base from J, with 10 bases between. The CDR3 here is CATSDLEGVGTDTQYF. DNA of the CDR3: TGTGCCACCAGTGATTTGGAAGGGGTGGGCACAGATACGCAGTATTTT.

This chain joins TRBV4-3 and TRBJ2-1; TRBD2 agrees at 8 bases. Germline V gene data show CDR1 as LGHNA and CDR2 as YSLEER. Trimming removed 1 base from V and 6 bases from J; junction bases left unmatched: 5. The CDR3 loop spans 15 amino acids. Here the CDR3 DNA reads TGCGCCAGCAGCCAAGTGCCCCGGGGGGGCAATGAGCAGTTCTTC. Its protein is CASSQVPRGGNEQFF.

This clonotype was observed a handful of times. The chain uses TRBV18 and TRBJ2-1; tentative D call: TRBD1 (6 bases). Trimming stripped 1 base from V and 7 bases from J, with 14 bases between. Per the germline V gene, CDR1 is KGHSH and CDR2 is LQKENI. This CDR3 has 15 residues. The CDR3 sequence: CASSPRGAGANEQFF. In DNA form, the CDR3 reads TGTGCCAGCTCACCACGGGGAGCAGGGGCGAATGAGCAGTTCTTC. Variable domain in full (rest from reference TRBV18 and TRBJ2-1): NAGVMQNPRHLVRRRGQEARLRCSPMKGHSHVYWYRQLPEEGLKFMVYLQKENIIDESGMPKERFSAEFPKEGPSILRIQQVVRGDSAAYFCASSPRGAGANEQFFGPGTRLTVL.

The genes are TRBV20-1 and TRBJ2-7; 10 bases map to TRBD1. Looked up from germline, CDR1 is DFQATT and CDR2 is SNEGSKA (reference sequence). V lost 4 bases and J lost 4; bases outside the gene matches: 10. The CDR3 is 15 amino acids. CDR3 DNA sequence: TGCAGTGCTATCCGGGCCGGGACAGGGGAGTACGAGCAGTACTTC. Translated, it gives CSAIRAGTGEYEQYF.

The rearrangement links TRBV12-3 or TRBV12-4 to TRBJ1-2; weak D call: TRBD1 (5 bases). V was cut by 2 bases and J by 6 bases, with 10 bases left in between. This CDR3 has 13 amino acids. The CDR3 nucleotides read TGTGCCAGCAGTTTACCAGGGAAGGATGGCTACACCTTC. It yields the protein CASSLPGKDGYTF.

This clonotype came up a few times. The chain combines TRBV24-1 with TRBJ1-5; 7 nucleotides line up with TRBD1. The CDR3 is made up of 13 amino acids. Germline values: CDR1 KGHDR, CDR2 SFDVKD. The trim removed 5 bases at V and 5 bases at J, leaving 2 bases unmatched. CDR3 sequence reads: CATSATGDQPQHF. DNA of the CDR3: TGTGCCACCAGTGCCACAGGGGATCAGCCCCAGCATTTT.

The J gene is TRBJ2-7, the V gene TRBV20-1; no firm D call. Trimming pared 0 bases from V and 7 bases from J, leaving 10 bases between. CDR1 is DFQATT, CDR2 SNEGSKA, per germline (reference sequence). CDR3 size: 12 residues. The CDR3 loop is CSAREVLKEQYF. The CDR3 region has the DNA TGCAGTGCTAGAGAGGTCCTTAAAGAGCAGTACTTC.

The CDR3 here is CASSHLTTPTDTQYF. CDR3 nucleotides: TGTGCCAGCAGCCATCTGACGACCCCCACAGATACGCAGTATTTT. The chain is built from TRBV4-2 and TRBJ2-3, with D unclear. Germline CDR1 is LGHNA and CDR2 is YNFKEQ. Trimming removed 3 bases at V and 2 bases at J, with 12 bases between. The CDR3 is 15 amino acids.

This clonotype has more than one count but fewer than ten. The V gene is TRBV4-3, the J gene TRBJ2-2; TRBD1 might be the D (6 bases). The CDR3 spans 16 residues. With 1 base removed from V and 5 bases from J, the gap between germline ends came to 14 bases. Looked up from germline, CDR1 is LGHNA and CDR2 is YSLEER. CDR3 protein: CASSQGRPGETGELFF. CDR3 nucleotides: TGCGCCAGCAGCCAAGGGAGGCCAGGGGAAACCGGGGAGCTGTTTTTT.

This clonotype appeared a few times. V is TRBV27 and J is TRBJ2-1; 10 bases line up with TRBD1. CDR3 length equals 15 residues. J gave up 5 bases and V 2 bases, and 3 bases lay outside the gene matches. Germline CDR1 MNHEY, CDR2 SMNVEV (reference sequence). CDR3 sequence (DNA): TGTGCCAGCAGTTTACGGGACAGGGGTAACAATGAGCAGTTCTTC. Protein sequence: CASSLRDRGNNEQFF.

This clonotype was detected a few times. The gene calls are TRBV6-2 or TRBV6-3 and TRBJ2-7; 10 nucleotides line up with TRBD1. From germline, CDR1 is MNHEY and CDR2 SVGEGT. After removal of 0 bases from V and 3 bases from J, the junction contained 20 bases not matched to a gene. The CDR3 loop spans 21 amino acids. The CDR3 reads CASSYSHWDRGTTIFSYEQYF. The CDR3 DNA is TGTGCCAGCAGTTACTCGCACTGGGACAGGGGTACCACTATCTTTAGCTACGAGCAGTACTTC.